The 25 T cell receptor beta chains listed next were all sequenced from one sample in a study of blood T cell repertoires in COVID-19. TCRdb's table, derived via immunoSEQ multiplex PCR, lists solely in-frame clones and lacks some. The profile shows some 180,000 clones, over 75% of them singletons. Sequencing was carried out using peripheral blood. All receptors derive from a woman over 75 with active or convalescent COVID-19.

The J gene is TRBJ2-1, the V gene TRBV7-8; 12 positions match TRBD2. The CDR3 sequence is 17 residues long. The ends lost 5 bases at V and 0 bases at J; junction bases unmatched: 5. Germline CDR1 SGHVS, CDR2 FQNEAQ. CDR3 protein: CASSPTSGGPSYNEQFF. The CDR3 nucleotides read TGTGCCAGCAGCCCGACTAGCGGGGGACCCTCCTACAATGAGCAGTTCTTC.

The rearrangement links TRBV19 to TRBJ1-4; D remains ambiguous. The CDR3 is 18 residues long. CDR1 is LNHDA and CDR2 is SQIVND in the germline V gene (reference sequence). Between the trimmed V and J ends, which lost 7 bases and 0 bases, there was a span of 21 bases. The CDR3 reads CASKRATSSLPTNEKLFF. The CDR3 DNA reads as TGTGCCAGTAAGCGGGCAACAAGTTCCCTTCCAACTAATGAAAAACTGTTTTTT.

The J gene is TRBJ1-6, the V gene TRBV28; TRBD1 is a possible D gene (6 bases). This CDR3 has 13 residues. The V and J ends lost 7 bases and 8 bases respectively, with 12 bases between them. The germline CDR1 and CDR2 sequences are MDHEN and SYDVKM. The CDR3, as DNA: TGTGCCAGCACCTTAGGGGGAGATTCACCCCTCCACTTT. Translating gives CASTLGGDSPLHF.

V gene TRBV3-1 (or the pseudogene TRBV3-2) combines with J gene TRBJ2-5; 15 nucleotides match TRBD2. The CDR3 runs 17 residues. Germline CDR1 reads LGHDT; CDR2 reads YNNKEL (reference sequence). Trimming cost V 4 bases and J 5 bases; bases outside gene matches: 8. CDR3 nucleotide sequence: TGTGCCAGCAGCCCCTGGGGACTAGCGGGGGGAGGGGAGACCCAGTACTTC. The encoded protein is CASSPWGLAGGGETQYF.

The V and J genes are TRBV18 and TRBJ1-1, with D hard to call. The CDR3 runs 15 residues. Germline CDR1 is KGHSH and CDR2 is LQKENI. Trimming pared 6 bases from V and 1 base from J, leaving 15 bases between. The CDR3 here is CASSQVKSQNTEAFF. The CDR3 DNA follows: TGTGCCAGCTCCCAGGTTAAGAGCCAGAACACTGAAGCTTTCTTT.

This CDR3 is CATQGMNTEAFF. DNA of the CDR3: TGTGCCACCCAGGGGATGAACACTGAAGCTTTCTTT. The rearrangement joins TRBV6-5 to TRBJ1-1, with D perhaps matching TRBD1 (6 bases). The CDR3 has 12 amino acids. Germline V CDR1 and CDR2: MNHEY, SVGAGI. Deletions cut 10 bases from V and 0 bases from J, with 9 bases between.

J is TRBJ1-4 and V is TRBV11-2, with 11 bases lining up with TRBD1. CDR3 length: 15 amino acids. Losses at the gene ends were 2 bases for V and 10 bases for J; bases not matched to a gene: 6. Germline CDR1 is SGHAT and CDR2 is FQNNGV. As DNA, the CDR3 is TGTGCCAGCAGCTTACCGGGACAGGGGGTAGGAAAACTGTTTTTT. Its protein product is CASSLPGQGVGKLFF.

The J gene is TRBJ2-1, the V gene TRBV5-4; 9 bases map to TRBD2. Trimming at V came to 6 bases and at J to 0 bases, leaving 7 bases not matched to a gene. Germline CDR1 and CDR2: SGHNT and YYREEE (reference sequence). The CDR3 covers 16 residues. CDR3 residues: CASTVYSGGSYNEQFF. The CDR3 DNA is TGTGCCAGCACCGTATATAGCGGGGGCTCCTACAATGAGCAGTTCTTC.

This chain's CDR3 is CASSPYGTGGTEAFF. Written as DNA, the CDR3 is TGCGCCAGCAGCCCGTACGGGACAGGGGGCACTGAAGCTTTCTTT. V usage is TRBV4-3 and J usage is TRBJ1-1, with 11 bases that match TRBD1. Germline CDR1 LGHNA, CDR2 YSLEER. CDR3 length equals 15 residues. The J segment lost 4 bases and the V segment lost 4 bases, leaving 5 bases of the junction unmatched.

This chain links TRBV6-5 with TRBJ1-5, with D maybe TRBD1 (5 bases). V was shortened by 3 bases and J by 4 bases, with 7 bases between the two germline ends. Germline-derived CDR1 and CDR2 are MNHEY and SVGAGI. The CDR3 is 13 residues long. In DNA form, the CDR3 reads TGTGCCAGCAGTTATCAGGGAAATCAGCCCCAGCATTTT. This codes for CASSYQGNQPQHF.

The chain couples TRBV27 to TRBJ1-2; 9 bases align to TRBD1. V trimming: 2 bases; J trimming: 6 bases; junction bases outside the gene matches: 7. Germline-derived CDR1 and CDR2 are MNHEY and SMNVEV (reference sequence). The CDR3 is 15 amino acids. CDR3 nucleotide sequence: TGTGCCAGCAGTTTACGTCCCGACAGGGGGGATGGCTACACCTTC. It is translated as CASSLRPDRGDGYTF.

This chain joins TRBV30 and TRBJ1-1; D unresolved. The CDR3 sequence is 14 residues long. V lost 3 bases to trimming and J lost 1 base, with 12 bases between them. Per the germline V gene, CDR1 is GTSNPN and CDR2 is SVGIG (reference sequence). The CDR3 reads CAWSPAGGNTEAFF. The DNA of the CDR3 is TGTGCCTGGAGCCCCGCAGGAGGGAACACTGAAGCTTTCTTT.

V usage is TRBV10-3 and J usage is TRBJ1-2; 7 nucleotides align to TRBD1. The CDR3 covers 14 residues. Germline V gene sequence: CDR1 ENHRY, CDR2 SYGVKD. V shed 8 bases and J 2 bases; nucleotides not matched to a gene: 8. Written as DNA, the CDR3 is TGTGCCATCGGAGACAGGGCGTCAAACTATGGCTACACCTTC. It translates to CAIGDRASNYGYTF.

This chain uses TRBV28 with TRBJ1-5; 10 nucleotides agree with TRBD1. With V trimmed by 6 bases and J by 7 bases, 3 bases remained unmatched. The CDR3 has 13 residues. Germline CDR1 reads MDHEN; CDR2 reads SYDVKM. The CDR3 DNA follows: TGTGCCAGCAGGGGGACAGGGGAGCAGCCCCAGCATTTT. This encodes CASRGTGEQPQHF.

This chain connects TRBV5-1 to TRBJ1-1; possible D gene TRBD1, 5 bases. This CDR3 contains 14 residues. Trimming removed 3 bases at V and 2 bases at J, with 11 bases between. Germline V CDR1 and CDR2: SGHRS, YFSETQ. The CDR3 DNA is TGCGCCAGCAGCTCCACAGGAGACAACACTGAAGCTTTCTTT. Translated, it gives CASSSTGDNTEAFF.

The DNA for the CDR3 is TGTGCCAGCAGCTCCCATCGGGGGTATAATTCACCCCTCCACTTT. It specifies CASSSHRGYNSPLHF. The chain couples TRBV21-1 to TRBJ1-6. TRBV21-1 is termed a pseudogene. The CDR3 is made up of 15 amino acids.

This chain links TRBV7-9 with TRBJ2-1, with TRBD1 identical over 11 bases. V was clipped by 8 bases and J by 2 bases; unmatched bases: 5. The germline gives CDR1 SEHNR, CDR2 FQNEAQ (reference sequence). This CDR3 is 15 amino acids long. CDR3 DNA: TGTGCCAGCGCCCAGGACAGGGGGCCCTACAATGAGCAGTTCTTC. It yields the protein CASAQDRGPYNEQFF. The variable domain in full, with the rest retrieved from reference TRBV7-9 and TRBJ2-1, is DTGVSQNPRHKITKRGQNVTFRCDPISEHNRLYWYRQTLGQGPEFLTYFQNEAQLEKSRLLSDRFSAERPKGSFSTLEIQRTEQGDSAMYLCASAQDRGPYNEQFFGPGTRLTVL.

CDR3 loop: CASTGGGWSTEAFF. The CDR3 nucleotides read TGTGCCAGCACCGGGGGGGGGTGGTCAACTGAAGCTTTCTTT. The chain is built from TRBV6-5 and TRBJ1-1; TRBD1 might be the D (5 bases). Trimming shortened V by 7 bases and J by 5 bases, and 17 bases separated the two germline ends. CDR3 length: 14 residues. CDR1 and CDR2 (germline): MNHEY, SVGAGI.

The chain employs TRBV24-1 and TRBJ1-1; 10 bases align to TRBD1. Germline assignment: CDR1 KGHDR and CDR2 SFDVKD. The V segment lost 7 bases and the J segment 6 bases; nucleotides outside the gene matches: 4. CDR3 length: 13 residues. CDR3 protein: CATRTGGRSEAFF. The CDR3 nucleotides are TGTGCCACCAGGACAGGGGGCAGGTCTGAAGCTTTCTTT.

This clone was seen a single time. V is TRBV19 and J is TRBJ1-6, with D hard to call. Germline CDR1 is LNHDA and CDR2 is SQIVND (reference sequence). V shed 4 bases and J shed 7 bases, with 14 bases lying between them. The CDR3 sequence is 15 residues long. CDR3 residues: CASSTMAESNSPLHF. CDR3 in DNA: TGTGCCAGTAGTACGATGGCAGAATCAAATTCACCCCTCCACTTT.

This chain uses TRBV5-6 with TRBJ1-5; D ambiguous. CDR1 is SGHDT, CDR2 YYEEEE, per germline. V lost 3 bases, J lost 0 bases, and 7 bases lay in between. This CDR3 has 14 amino acids. CDR3 nucleotide sequence: TGTGCCAGCAGCTCCCACAGTAGCAATCAGCCCCAGCATTTT. Its translation is CASSSHSSNQPQHF.

In this sample, this clone turned up a few times. The chain joins TRBV30 to TRBJ2-7; TRBD2 is a possible D gene (6 bases). Trimming removed 0 bases at V and 6 bases at J, with 12 bases between. CDR3 length equals 13 residues. CDR1 and CDR2 (germline): GTSNPN, SVGIG (reference sequence). This chain's CDR3 is CAWSVWGVGEQYF. CDR3 sequence (DNA): TGTGCCTGGAGTGTATGGGGGGTAGGCGAGCAGTACTTC.

This sequence joins TRBV12-3 or TRBV12-4 and TRBJ2-7; tentatively, D is TRBD1 (5 bases). This CDR3 spans 12 amino acids. V lost 5 bases to trimming and J lost 7 bases, with 12 bases between them. The CDR3: CASSLTVSEQYF. The DNA of the CDR3 is TGTGCCAGCAGTCTGACAGTTTCTGAGCAGTACTTC.

This clone showed up just a few times. V usage is TRBV29-1 and J usage is TRBJ2-5; TRBD1 matches 9 bases. CDR3 length equals 12 residues. The V gene's germline CDR1 is SQVTM and CDR2 ANQGSEA. With V trimmed by 7 bases and J by 5 bases, 5 bases remained unmatched. The CDR3 loop reads CSAGQGRETQYF. In DNA form, the CDR3 reads TGCAGCGCAGGACAGGGGAGGGAGACCCAGTACTTC.

The V gene is TRBV18, the J gene TRBJ1-1; D not resolved. Germline CDR1 KGHSH, CDR2 LQKENI. The V end lost 8 bases, the J end lost 6 bases, and 10 bases lay between the germline ends. The CDR3 length is 11 residues. CDR3 coding DNA: TGTGCCAGCGCCGGGAGTCCTGAAGCTTTCTTT. Translating it yields CASAGSPEAFF.